The 2 T cell receptor beta chains reported below all come from one sample, sequenced in a study of blood T cell repertoires in COVID-19. Assay: immunoSEQ multiplex PCR; the TCRdb copy retains only in-frame clones and omits some. The sample yields 120,000 or so clones, approximately 67% seen once. The specimen was peripheral blood. All receptors derive from a woman aged 55-69 years with acute or convalescent COVID-19.

The rearrangement links TRBV5-5 to TRBJ1-5, with TRBD1 matching 7 bases. Germline CDR1 SGHKS, CDR2 YYEKEE (reference sequence). This CDR3 is 16 amino acids long. The trim removed 4 bases at V and 4 bases at J, leaving 11 bases unmatched. In nucleotides, the CDR3 is TGTGCCAGCAGCGCTACCGGGACAGAGCAAAATCAGCCCCAGCATTTT. Translated: CASSATGTEQNQPQHF.

The chain has TRBV10-3 and TRBJ2-3; 7 bases fit TRBD2. The CDR3 runs 14 residues. The V gene end was trimmed by 8 bases and the J gene end by 2 bases; junction bases not matched to a gene: 7. CDR1 and CDR2 from the germline V gene are ENHRY and SYGVKD. CDR3 coding DNA: TGTGCCATCCACCGGGGGGAGGTCACAGATACGCAGTATTTT. Translated, it gives CAIHRGEVTDTQYF.